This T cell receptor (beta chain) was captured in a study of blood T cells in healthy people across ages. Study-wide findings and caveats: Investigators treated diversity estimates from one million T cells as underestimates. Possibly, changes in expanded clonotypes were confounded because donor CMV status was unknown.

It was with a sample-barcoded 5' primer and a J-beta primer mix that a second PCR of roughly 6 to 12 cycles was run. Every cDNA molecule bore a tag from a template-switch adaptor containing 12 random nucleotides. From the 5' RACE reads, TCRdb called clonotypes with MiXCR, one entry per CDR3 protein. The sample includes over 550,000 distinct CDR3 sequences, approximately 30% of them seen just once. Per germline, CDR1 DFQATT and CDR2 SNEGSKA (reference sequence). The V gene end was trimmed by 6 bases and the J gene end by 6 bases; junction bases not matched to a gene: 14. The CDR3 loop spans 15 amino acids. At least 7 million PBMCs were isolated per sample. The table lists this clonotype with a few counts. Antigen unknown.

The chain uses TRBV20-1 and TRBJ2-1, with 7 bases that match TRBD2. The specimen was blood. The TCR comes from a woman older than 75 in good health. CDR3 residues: CSARLGLVGPNEQFF. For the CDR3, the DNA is TGCAGTGCCCGACTCGGACTAGTGGGCCCCAATGAGCAGTTCTTC.